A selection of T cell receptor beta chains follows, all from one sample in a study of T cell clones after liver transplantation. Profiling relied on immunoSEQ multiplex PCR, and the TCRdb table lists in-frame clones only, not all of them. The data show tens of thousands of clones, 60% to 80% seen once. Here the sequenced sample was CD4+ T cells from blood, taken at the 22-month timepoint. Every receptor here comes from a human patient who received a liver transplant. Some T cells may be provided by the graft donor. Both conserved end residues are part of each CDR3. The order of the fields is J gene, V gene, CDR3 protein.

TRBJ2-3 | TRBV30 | CAWSVLQGGTDTQYF
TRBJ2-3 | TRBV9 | CASSYRGRLFTDTQYF
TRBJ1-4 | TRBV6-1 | CASSEVGTGVNEKLFF
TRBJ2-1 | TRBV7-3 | CASSLTDFNEQFF
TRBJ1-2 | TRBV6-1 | CASRFTDSSNYGYTF
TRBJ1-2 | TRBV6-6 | CASSYSNSYGYTF
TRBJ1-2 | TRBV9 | CASSAQGTAGGYTF
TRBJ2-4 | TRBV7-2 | CASSLAGQAGGQYF
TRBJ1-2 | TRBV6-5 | CASSYSNRDRQGYTF
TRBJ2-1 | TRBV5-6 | CASSLAGPSYNEQFF